This passage covers 13 T cell receptor beta chains from one sample sequenced in a study of CD8 T cells in Susac syndrome. A quantity of about 0.45 to 1 ug RNA underwent reverse transcription using random hexamers. One entry per CDR3 protein results from TCRdb running MiXCR on the immunoSEQ multiplex PCR reads. The table records 95,000 to 150,000 distinct CDR3 sequences, about 93% of them present only once. The sequenced sample was CD8+ T cells from PBMCs. The receptors were sampled from a human donor with Susac syndrome.

CDR3 sequence: CASSAGRSTGELFF. Here the CDR3 DNA reads TGTGCCAGCAGCGCGGGACGCAGCACCGGGGAGCTGTTTTTT. V is TRBV12-3 or TRBV12-4 and J is TRBJ2-2; D perhaps matches TRBD2 (6 bases). This CDR3 is built from 14 residues. V lost 6 bases, J lost 4 bases, and 12 bases lay in between.

The chain links TRBV4-3 to TRBJ1-3; 8 bases line up with TRBD1. The V gene's germline CDR1 is LGHNA and CDR2 YSLEER. The length of the CDR3 is 17 residues. J lost 0 bases, V lost 0 bases, and 4 bases had no gene match. The DNA for the CDR3 is TGCGCCAGCAGCCAAGATCTAGGACAGGGCTCTGGAAACACCATATATTTT. Residues: CASSQDLGQGSGNTIYF.

This sequence joins TRBV5-5 and TRBJ1-4, with D tentatively TRBD1 (5 bases). The CDR3 is 15 residues long. CDR1 SGHKS and CDR2 YYEKEE come from the germline V gene (reference sequence). Trimming stripped 2 bases from V and 4 bases from J, with 12 bases between. CDR3 amino acids: CASSFIGAYNEKLFF. The CDR3 DNA follows: TGTGCCAGCAGCTTCATCGGGGCATATAATGAAAAACTGTTTTTT.

The chain has TRBV2 and TRBJ1-2; D call uncertain. CDR1 and CDR2 (germline): SNHLY, FYNNEI. V was clipped by 5 bases and J by 7 bases, with 14 bases between them. CDR3 length: 13 residues. For the CDR3, the DNA is TGTGCCAGCAGTCTGACGGGCGCCCCTGGCTACACCTTC. Translating it yields CASSLTGAPGYTF.

This clonotype has only a few counts. The chain combines TRBV27 with TRBJ2-7, with D perhaps matching TRBD2 (5 bases). Trimming took off 0 bases at V and 9 bases at J, with 6 bases between the two ends. Germline V CDR1 and CDR2: MNHEY, SMNVEV (reference sequence). The CDR3 contains 11 residues. CDR3 sequence reads: CASSLSGRQYF. DNA of the CDR3: TGTGCCAGCAGTTTATCAGGGAGGCAGTACTTC.

The V call is TRBV5-6, the J call TRBJ2-7; 7 bases agree with TRBD1. This CDR3 spans 12 amino acids. Germline loops: CDR1 SGHDT, CDR2 YYEEEE. J lost 5 bases, V lost 1 base, and 0 bases had no gene match. Written as DNA, the CDR3 is TGTGCCAGCAGCTTGACAGGGGACGAGCAGTACTTC. Its protein is CASSLTGDEQYF.

This clonotype has just one count. The chain recombines TRBV12-3 or TRBV12-4 with TRBJ2-7; TRBD2 matches at 9 bases. The junction had 11 bases not matched to a gene; V was cut back by 5 bases and J by 3 bases. CDR3 length: 16 residues. CDR3 in amino acids: CASSLVAGEQLYEQYF. CDR3 sequence (DNA): TGTGCCAGCAGTCTAGTAGCGGGGGAGCAACTCTACGAGCAGTACTTC.

The CDR3, as DNA: TGTGCCAGCAGTGAGGTGTTAGGTTCCTACAATGAGCAGTTCTTC. It specifies CASSEVLGSYNEQFF. This sequence joins TRBV6-4 and TRBJ2-1, with D unclear. Trimming left V 3 bases short and J 1 base short, with 10 bases between. The V gene's germline CDR1 is MRHNA and CDR2 SNTAGT. The CDR3 covers 15 residues.

The gene calls are TRBV4-1 and TRBJ1-1; D is unclear. The CDR3 is 12 amino acids. Germline CDR1 and CDR2: MGHRA and YSYEKL. Trimming left V 4 bases short and J 11 bases short, with 14 bases between. The CDR3 loop is CASSPEAGYAFF. The CDR3, as DNA: TGCGCCAGCAGCCCTGAGGCGGGGTACGCTTTCTTT.

J is TRBJ2-4 and V is TRBV28, with D perhaps matching TRBD2 (6 bases). V lost 4 bases and J lost 7, with 17 bases in between. Germline CDR1 is MDHEN and CDR2 is SYDVKM. The CDR3 loop spans 15 amino acids. In DNA form, the CDR3 reads TGTGCCAGCAGTTCATATGATTCCGGGACTAACATTCAGTACTTC. Protein product: CASSSYDSGTNIQYF.

The chain employs TRBV11-1 and TRBJ2-1, with TRBD1 matching over 8 bases. Germline CDR1 SGHAT, CDR2 FQDESV (reference sequence). This CDR3 region has 15 residues. The junction had 3 bases not matched to a gene; V was cut back by 5 bases and J by 0 bases. The chain's CDR3 is CASSPTGDSYNEQFF. The CDR3 DNA sequence: TGTGCCAGCAGCCCGACAGGGGACTCCTACAATGAGCAGTTCTTC.

The J gene is TRBJ1-2, the V gene TRBV13, with 9 nucleotides matching TRBD1. This CDR3 is built from 14 residues. Germline trimming cut 4 bases from V and 6 bases from J; bases unmatched to any gene: 6. Germline CDR1 reads PRHDT; CDR2 reads FYEKMQ (reference sequence). This chain's CDR3 is CASSSGQGRDGYTF. In nucleotides, the CDR3 is TGTGCCAGCAGCTCGGGACAGGGAAGGGATGGCTACACCTTC.

The rearrangement uses TRBV4-2 and TRBJ2-7; TRBD2 matches at 10 bases. V was pared by 2 bases and J by 3 bases, with 16 bases of the junction left unmatched. Germline V lookup: CDR1 LGHNA, CDR2 YNFKEQ. The CDR3 length is 19 residues. The DNA of the CDR3 is TGTGCCAGCAGCCAACTGACCCCGGGAGCGGGAGGGCGGGACTACGAGCAGTACTTC. Its translation: CASSQLTPGAGGRDYEQYF.